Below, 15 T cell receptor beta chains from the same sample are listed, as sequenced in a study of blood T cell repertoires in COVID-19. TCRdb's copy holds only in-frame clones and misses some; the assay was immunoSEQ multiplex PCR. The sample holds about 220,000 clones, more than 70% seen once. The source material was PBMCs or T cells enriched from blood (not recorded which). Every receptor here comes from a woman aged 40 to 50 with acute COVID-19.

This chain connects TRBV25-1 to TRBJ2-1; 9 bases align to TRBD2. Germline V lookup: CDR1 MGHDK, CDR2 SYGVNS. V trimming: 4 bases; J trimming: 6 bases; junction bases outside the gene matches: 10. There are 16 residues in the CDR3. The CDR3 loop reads CASSVHRRGGANEQFF. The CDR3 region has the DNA TGTGCCAGCAGTGTCCACAGGCGCGGGGGGGCCAATGAGCAGTTCTTC.

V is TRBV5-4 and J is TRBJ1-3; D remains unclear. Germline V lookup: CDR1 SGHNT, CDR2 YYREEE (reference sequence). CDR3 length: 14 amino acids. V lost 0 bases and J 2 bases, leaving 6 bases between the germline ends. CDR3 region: CASSLVGTGNTIYF. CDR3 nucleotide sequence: TGTGCCAGCAGCTTGGTCGGGACTGGAAACACCATATATTTT.

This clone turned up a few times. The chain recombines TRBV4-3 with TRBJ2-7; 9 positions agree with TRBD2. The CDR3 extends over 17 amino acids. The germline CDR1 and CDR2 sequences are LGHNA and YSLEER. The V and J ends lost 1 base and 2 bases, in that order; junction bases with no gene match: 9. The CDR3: CASSQVGAGGTTYEQYF. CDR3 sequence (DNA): TGCGCCAGCAGCCAAGTTGGGGCGGGGGGGACAACCTACGAGCAGTACTTC.

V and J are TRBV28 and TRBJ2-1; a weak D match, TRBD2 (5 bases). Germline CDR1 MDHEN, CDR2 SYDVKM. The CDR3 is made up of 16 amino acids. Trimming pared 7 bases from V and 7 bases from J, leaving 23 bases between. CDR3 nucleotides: TGTGCCAGCACTCCACCGGGGATGTCCACCCTGAATGAGCAGTTCTTC. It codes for CASTPPGMSTLNEQFF.

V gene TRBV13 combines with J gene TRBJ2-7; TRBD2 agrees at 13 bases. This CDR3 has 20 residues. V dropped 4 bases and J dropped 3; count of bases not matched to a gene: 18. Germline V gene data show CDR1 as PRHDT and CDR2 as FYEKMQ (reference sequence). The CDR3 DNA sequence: TGTGCCAGCAGCTCTGGACTAGCGGGAGTGGCTCGACTACGTGACTACGAGCAGTACGTC. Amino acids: CASSSGLAGVARLRDYEQYV.

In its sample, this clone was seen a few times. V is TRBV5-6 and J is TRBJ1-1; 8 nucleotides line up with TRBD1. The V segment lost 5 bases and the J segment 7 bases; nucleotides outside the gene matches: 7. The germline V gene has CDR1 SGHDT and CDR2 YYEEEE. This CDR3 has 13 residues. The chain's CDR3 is CASRGDRGGEAFF. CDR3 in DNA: TGTGCCAGCAGAGGCGACAGGGGTGGTGAAGCTTTCTTT.

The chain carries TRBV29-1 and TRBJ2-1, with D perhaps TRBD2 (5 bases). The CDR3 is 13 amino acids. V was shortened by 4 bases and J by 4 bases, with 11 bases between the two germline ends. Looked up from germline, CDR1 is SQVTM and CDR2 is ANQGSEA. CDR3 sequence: CSVGGRGYNEQFF. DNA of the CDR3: TGCAGCGTTGGAGGGAGAGGGTACAATGAGCAGTTCTTC.

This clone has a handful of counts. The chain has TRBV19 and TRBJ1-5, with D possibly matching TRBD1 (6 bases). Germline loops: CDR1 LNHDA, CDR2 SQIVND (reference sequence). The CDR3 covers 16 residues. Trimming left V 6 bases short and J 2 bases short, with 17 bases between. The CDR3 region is CASSKSGEVGNQPQHF. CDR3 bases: TGTGCCAGTAGCAAATCAGGGGAAGTGGGCAATCAGCCCCAGCATTTT.

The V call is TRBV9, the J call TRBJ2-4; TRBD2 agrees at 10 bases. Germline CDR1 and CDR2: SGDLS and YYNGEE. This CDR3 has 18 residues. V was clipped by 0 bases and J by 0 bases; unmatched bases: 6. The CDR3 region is CASSVGPSGGLAKNIQYF. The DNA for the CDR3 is TGTGCCAGCAGCGTAGGGCCTAGCGGGGGTCTAGCCAAAAACATTCAGTACTTC.

CDR3 DNA: TGTGCCAGCAGCTTGCCAGGGGTACAAGCCGGGGAGCTGTTTTTT. Translating gives CASSLPGVQAGELFF. The chain combines TRBV5-6 with TRBJ2-2, with D perhaps TRBD1 (6 bases). The CDR3 length is 15 residues. Trimming left V 1 base short and J 6 bases short, with 13 bases between. Germline assignment: CDR1 SGHDT and CDR2 YYEEEE.

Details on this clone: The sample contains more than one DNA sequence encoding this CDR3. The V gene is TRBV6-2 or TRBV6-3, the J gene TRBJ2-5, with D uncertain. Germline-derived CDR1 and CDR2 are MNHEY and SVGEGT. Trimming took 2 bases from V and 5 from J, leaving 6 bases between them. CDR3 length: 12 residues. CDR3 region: CASSYGQETQYF. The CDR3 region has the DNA TGTGCCAGCAGTTACGGCCAGGAGACCCAGTACTTC.

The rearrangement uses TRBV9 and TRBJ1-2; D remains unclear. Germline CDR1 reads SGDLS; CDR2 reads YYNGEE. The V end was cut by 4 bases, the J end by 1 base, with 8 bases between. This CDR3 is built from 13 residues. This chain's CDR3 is CASSSDFNYGYTF. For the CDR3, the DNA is TGTGCCAGCAGCTCAGACTTTAACTATGGCTACACCTTC.

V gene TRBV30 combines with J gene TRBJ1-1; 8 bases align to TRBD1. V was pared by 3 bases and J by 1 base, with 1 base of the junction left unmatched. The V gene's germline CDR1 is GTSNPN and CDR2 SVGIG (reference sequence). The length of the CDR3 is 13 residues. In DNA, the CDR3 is TGTGCCTGGAGGGGGACAGGGAACACTGAAGCTTTCTTT. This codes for CAWRGTGNTEAFF.

In DNA form, the CDR3 reads TGTGCCAGCAGTTTATTGGCCAACAATGAGCAGTTCTTC. It translates to CASSLLANNEQFF. The rearrangement uses TRBV27 and TRBJ2-1; unclear D gene. V was pared by 1 base and J by 5 bases, with 6 bases between. The CDR3 length is 13 residues. Germline CDR1 is MNHEY and CDR2 is SMNVEV (reference sequence).

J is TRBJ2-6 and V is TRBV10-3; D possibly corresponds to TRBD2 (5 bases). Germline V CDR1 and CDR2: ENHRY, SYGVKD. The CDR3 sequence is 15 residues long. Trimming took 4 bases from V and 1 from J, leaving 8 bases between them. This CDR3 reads CAISGWTSGANVLTF. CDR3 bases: TGTGCCATCAGTGGCTGGACTTCTGGGGCCAACGTCCTGACTTTC.